A single sample is the source of the 24 T cell receptor beta chains below, sequenced in a study of T-cell reconstitution after alpha-beta-depleted transplantation in children. This sample's TCRbeta library carried unique molecular identifier barcodes. TCRdb re-called the PCR reads through MiXCR, storing one row per CDR3 protein. The profile shows some 640,000 distinct CDR3 sequences, over 15% of them singletons. Material: PBMCs from the stem cell graft donor, obtained from the stem cell graft. The receptors were gathered from a human donor who donated a stem cell graft to a child with acute myeloid leukemia.

The chain links TRBV25-1 to TRBJ2-5; no reliable D call. CDR1 and CDR2 (germline): MGHDK, SYGVNS. The CDR3 consists of 14 residues. Trimming cost V 0 bases and J 0 bases, with 5 bases left between them. CDR3 nucleotide sequence: TGTGCCAGCAGTGAATACAGGAACCAAGAGACCCAGTACTTC. Translating it yields CASSEYRNQETQYF.

This clonotype was seen a handful of times. The chain couples TRBV5-1 to TRBJ2-7; D is undetermined. Trimming took off 1 base at V and 1 base at J, with 15 bases between the two ends. CDR1 and CDR2 from the germline V gene are SGHRS and YFSETQ. The CDR3 is 16 amino acids. CDR3 in amino acids: CASSLILLGFSYEQYF. The CDR3 coding sequence is TGCGCCAGCAGCTTGATTTTGCTGGGGTTTTCCTACGAGCAGTACTTC.

This clonotype was recorded at least ten times. This chain uses TRBV29-1 with TRBJ2-1; D may be TRBD1 (6 bases). V shed 4 bases and J shed 5 bases, with 27 bases lying between them. This CDR3 is built from 18 residues. The germline V gene has CDR1 SQVTM and CDR2 ANQGSEA. The CDR3 sequence is CSVVLRRDKKSDNNEQFF. The CDR3 nucleotides read TGCAGCGTTGTCCTTCGCCGGGACAAAAAATCGGATAACAATGAGCAGTTCTTC.

This clonotype was detected a few times. This chain connects TRBV6-6 to TRBJ2-7; the D gene could be TRBD1 or TRBD2 (5 bases each). Trimming shortened V by 6 bases and J by 1 base, and 10 bases separated the two germline ends. Germline CDR1 MNHNY, CDR2 SVGAGI (reference sequence). This CDR3 region has 13 residues. The CDR3 region has the DNA TGTGCCAGCAGCGGAGAGGGGTCCTACGAGCAGTACGTC. Amino acid sequence: CASSGEGSYEQYV.

This clonotype was seen a handful of times. This chain joins TRBV5-1 and TRBJ1-2; D is unclear. This CDR3 region has 15 residues. The germline V and J ends were trimmed by 0 bases and 5 bases, with 14 bases remaining between them. Germline V gene data show CDR1 as SGHRS and CDR2 as YFSETQ. CDR3 protein: CASSLAAPPVYGYTF. CDR3 nucleotides: TGCGCCAGCAGCTTGGCGGCGCCTCCGGTTTATGGCTACACCTTC.

V gene TRBV20-1 combines with J gene TRBJ1-2; D is uncertain. This CDR3 spans 17 amino acids. The germline V and J ends were trimmed by 6 bases and 8 bases, with 31 bases remaining between them. The germline V gene has CDR1 DFQATT and CDR2 SNEGSKA (reference sequence). As DNA, the CDR3 is TGCAGTGCCCCGCCTGGCGACTCTCAGAGATCTCTACGGGGCTACACCTTC. Translated: CSAPPGDSQRSLRGYTF.

This clonotype was counted many times. The V and J genes are TRBV20-1 and TRBJ2-5; no reliable D call. Trimming stripped 3 bases from V and 2 bases from J, with 13 bases between. The CDR3 has 14 amino acids. Germline-derived CDR1 and CDR2 are DFQATT and SNEGSKA (reference sequence). The CDR3 spells CSASRATEQETQYF. CDR3 in DNA: TGCAGTGCTAGTAGGGCCACGGAACAAGAGACCCAGTACTTC.

The rearrangement joins TRBV5-1 to TRBJ2-7; D not resolved. Germline loops: CDR1 SGHRS, CDR2 YFSETQ. V was clipped by 0 bases and J by 2 bases, with 9 bases between them. The CDR3 totals 14 residues. CDR3 amino acids: CASSLGVGTYEQYV. The CDR3 nucleotides are TGCGCCAGCAGCTTGGGGGTAGGAACCTACGAGCAGTACGTC.

In its sample, this clonotype was seen a few times. The chain couples TRBV20-1 to TRBJ1-5; weak D call: TRBD1 (6 bases). Germline assignment: CDR1 DFQATT and CDR2 SNEGSKA (reference sequence). V lost 2 bases to trimming and J lost 2 bases, with 19 bases between them. The CDR3 extends over 17 amino acids. CDR3 loop: CSARNGGGQGRNQPQHF. CDR3 DNA sequence: TGCAGTGCTAGAAATGGGGGCGGCCAGGGGCGCAATCAGCCCCAGCATTTT.

The chain recombines TRBV20-1 with TRBJ1-5; 9 nucleotides match TRBD1. Trimming at V came to 1 base and at J to 3 bases, leaving 7 bases not matched to a gene. The CDR3 spans 16 residues. Germline loops: CDR1 DFQATT, CDR2 SNEGSKA (reference sequence). CDR3 region: CSARGPNRGPNQPQHF. The CDR3 nucleotides are TGCAGTGCTAGAGGACCCAACAGGGGGCCCAATCAGCCCCAGCATTTT.

There are many counts of this clonotype. The chain joins TRBV29-1 to TRBJ1-2, with 7 bases that match TRBD1. Germline V gene sequence: CDR1 SQVTM, CDR2 ANQGSEA. The CDR3 loop spans 14 amino acids. The junction had 5 bases not matched to a gene; V was cut back by 4 bases and J by 0 bases. CDR3: CSVVQGTSNYGYTF. The CDR3 nucleotides read TGCAGCGTTGTACAGGGGACCTCTAACTATGGCTACACCTTC.

This clonotype was detected many times. This chain joins TRBV7-2 and TRBJ1-1; D might be TRBD1 (5 bases). The CDR3 has 15 residues. Germline V lookup: CDR1 SGHTA, CDR2 FQGNSA. Trimming left V 1 base short and J 4 bases short, with 13 bases between. DNA of the CDR3: TGTGCCAGCAGCTTAGACGGGGGAGAGACCACTGAAGCTTTCTTT. Its translation is CASSLDGGETTEAFF.

CDR3 nucleotide sequence: TGTGCCACCTTTCGGGACCTCTACAATGAGCAGTTCTTC. Translating gives CATFRDLYNEQFF. The rearrangement joins TRBV18 to TRBJ2-1, with D perhaps being TRBD1 or TRBD2 (5 bases each). The CDR3 extends over 13 amino acids. V lost 10 bases, J lost 3 bases, and 13 bases lay in between. Per germline, CDR1 KGHSH and CDR2 LQKENI.

Only a few counts were recorded for this clonotype. The genes are TRBV30 and TRBJ1-1; D remains ambiguous. V lost 5 bases, J lost 3 bases, and 16 bases lay in between. Per the germline V gene, CDR1 is GTSNPN and CDR2 is SVGIG (reference sequence). CDR3 length: 14 amino acids. CDR3 amino acids: CAWAPRYTYTEAFF. The CDR3 nucleotides read TGTGCCTGGGCCCCCCGGTACACTTACACTGAAGCTTTCTTT.

In its sample, this clonotype was seen many times. This chain links TRBV20-1 with TRBJ1-4, with 9 bases matching TRBD1. The CDR3 runs 13 residues. The germline V gene encodes CDR1 DFQATT and CDR2 SNEGSKA (reference sequence). V was clipped by 4 bases and J by 8 bases; unmatched bases: 5. The CDR3 region is CSATDRGTEKLFF. The CDR3 DNA reads TGCAGTGCTACAGACAGGGGGACCGAAAAACTGTTTTTT.

The chain employs TRBV29-1 and TRBJ1-2, with D unresolved. The V end was cut by 3 bases, the J end by 8 bases, with 13 bases between. The CDR3 runs to 12 residues. Germline V gives CDR1 SQVTM, CDR2 ANQGSEA. The CDR3 region is CSVERPLRGYTF. Written as DNA, the CDR3 is TGCAGCGTTGAGAGGCCGCTAAGAGGCTACACCTTC.

This chain uses TRBV6-5 with TRBJ2-3, with D hard to call. Trimming left V 0 bases short and J 1 base short, with 8 bases between. The CDR3 consists of 15 residues. Looked up from germline, CDR1 is MNHEY and CDR2 is SVGAGI. CDR3: CASSYSTQGTDTQYF. The CDR3 coding sequence is TGTGCCAGCAGTTACTCGACGCAGGGCACAGATACGCAGTATTTT.

This clonotype was found a few times. This chain uses TRBV13 with TRBJ1-1; a possible D gene is TRBD1 (6 bases). Germline CDR1 and CDR2: PRHDT and FYEKMQ (reference sequence). Between the trimmed V and J ends, which lost 5 bases and 6 bases, there was a span of 22 bases. This CDR3 is 16 amino acids long. The CDR3 here is CASSVDRLSLYSEAFF. The CDR3 region has the DNA TGTGCCAGCAGCGTCGACAGGCTGAGTTTGTACTCTGAAGCTTTCTTT.

The table lists this clonotype with a few counts. The chain couples TRBV4-3 to TRBJ2-1; TRBD2 is a possible D gene (5 bases). The V end was cut by 0 bases, the J end by 8 bases, with 14 bases between. Germline-derived CDR1 and CDR2 are LGHNA and YSLEER. The CDR3 is 15 amino acids. The CDR3 DNA is TGCGCCAGCAGCCAAGATACGAGGGCCCCAGATGAGCAGTTCTTC. It encodes CASSQDTRAPDEQFF.

This clonotype was found many times. The CDR3 is CSACGQGGSYEQYV. The CDR3 DNA reads as TGCAGTGCTTGTGGACAGGGAGGGTCCTACGAGCAGTACGTC. V gene TRBV20-1 combines with J gene TRBJ2-7; the D gene is possibly TRBD1 (8 bases). The CDR3 is made up of 14 amino acids. The V end lost 5 bases, the J end lost 1 base, and 15 bases lay between the germline ends. Germline CDR1 DFQATT, CDR2 SNEGSKA (reference sequence).

This clonotype was found many times. The chain employs TRBV20-1 and TRBJ1-5, with D tentatively TRBD1 (5 bases). The CDR3 is 15 residues long. V dropped 6 bases and J dropped 2 bases, with 17 bases sitting between them. Germline V lookup: CDR1 DFQATT, CDR2 SNEGSKA (reference sequence). This chain's CDR3 is CSAQDYGAGNQPQHF. The DNA for the CDR3 is TGCAGTGCCCAAGACTACGGGGCCGGCAATCAGCCCCAGCATTTT.

The sample holds many counts of this clonotype. The gene calls are TRBV20-1 and TRBJ2-3; TRBD2 is a possible D gene (5 bases). The CDR3 covers 12 residues. Deletions cut 5 bases from V and 4 bases from J, with 10 bases between. CDR1 is DFQATT and CDR2 is SNEGSKA in the germline V gene (reference sequence). In DNA form, the CDR3 reads TGCAGTGCTTGGAGGCCCCCAGATACGCAGTATTTT. The encoded protein is CSAWRPPDTQYF.

This clonotype was observed at least ten times. The chain carries TRBV10-3 and TRBJ1-5; tentative D call: TRBD1 (5 bases). Per the germline V gene, CDR1 is ENHRY and CDR2 is SYGVKD. Deletions cut 2 bases from V and 0 bases from J, with 8 bases between. This CDR3 contains 15 residues. The CDR3 nucleotides are TGTGCCATCAGTGAGGGTGGACATAGCAATCAGCCCCAGCATTTT. Protein: CAISEGGHSNQPQHF.

This clonotype was seen ten or more times. The chain links TRBV29-1 to TRBJ2-2; D might be TRBD2 (5 bases). Trimming took 7 bases from V and 3 from J, leaving 12 bases between them. This CDR3 is built from 13 residues. The germline V gene encodes CDR1 SQVTM and CDR2 ANQGSEA. The CDR3 reads CSGRVADTGELFF. The CDR3 DNA reads TGCAGCGGGCGGGTGGCTGACACCGGGGAGCTGTTTTTT.